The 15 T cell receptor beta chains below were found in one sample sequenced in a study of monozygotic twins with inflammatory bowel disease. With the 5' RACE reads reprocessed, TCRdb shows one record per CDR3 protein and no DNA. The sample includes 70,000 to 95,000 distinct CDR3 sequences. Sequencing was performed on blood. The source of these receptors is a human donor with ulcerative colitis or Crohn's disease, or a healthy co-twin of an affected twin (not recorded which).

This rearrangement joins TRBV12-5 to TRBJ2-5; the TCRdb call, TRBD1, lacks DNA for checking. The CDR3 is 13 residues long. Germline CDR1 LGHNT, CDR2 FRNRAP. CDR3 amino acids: CASGPGRQETQYF.

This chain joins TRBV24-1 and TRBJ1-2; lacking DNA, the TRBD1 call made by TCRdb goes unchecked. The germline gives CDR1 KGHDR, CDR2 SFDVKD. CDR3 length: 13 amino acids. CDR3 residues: CATRGQALYGYTF.

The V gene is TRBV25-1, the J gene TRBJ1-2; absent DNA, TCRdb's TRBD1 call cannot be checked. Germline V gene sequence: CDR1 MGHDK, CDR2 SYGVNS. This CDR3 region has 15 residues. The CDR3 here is CASSQEDRGKYDYTF.

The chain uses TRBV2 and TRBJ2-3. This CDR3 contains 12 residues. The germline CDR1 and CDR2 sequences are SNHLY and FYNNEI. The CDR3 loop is CASSKETDTQYF.

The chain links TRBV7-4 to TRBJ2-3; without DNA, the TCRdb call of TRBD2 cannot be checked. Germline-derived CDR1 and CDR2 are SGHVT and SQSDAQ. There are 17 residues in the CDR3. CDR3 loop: CASSPVPKTSGSDTQYF.

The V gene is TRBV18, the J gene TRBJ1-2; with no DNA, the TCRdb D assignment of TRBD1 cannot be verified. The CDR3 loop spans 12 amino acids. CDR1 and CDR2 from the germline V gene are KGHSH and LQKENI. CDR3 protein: CASSDHREGYTF.

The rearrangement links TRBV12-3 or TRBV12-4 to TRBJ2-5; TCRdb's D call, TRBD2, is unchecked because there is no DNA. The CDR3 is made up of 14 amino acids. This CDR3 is CASSGTSGTETQYF.

This CDR3 reads CASSRNRDGSYEQYF. The chain recombines TRBV12-3 or TRBV12-4 with TRBJ2-7; TCRdb calls TRBD1, which cannot be checked without DNA. The CDR3 loop spans 15 amino acids.

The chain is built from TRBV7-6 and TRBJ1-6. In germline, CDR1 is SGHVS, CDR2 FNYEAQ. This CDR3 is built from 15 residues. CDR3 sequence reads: CASSLGRPENSPLHF.

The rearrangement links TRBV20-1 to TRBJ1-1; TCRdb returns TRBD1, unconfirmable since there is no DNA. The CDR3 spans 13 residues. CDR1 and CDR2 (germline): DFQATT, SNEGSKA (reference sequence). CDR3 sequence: CSARVPGLAEAFF.

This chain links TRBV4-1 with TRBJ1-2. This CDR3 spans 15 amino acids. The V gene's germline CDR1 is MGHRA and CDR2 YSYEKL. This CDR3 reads CASSQARALWDGYTF.

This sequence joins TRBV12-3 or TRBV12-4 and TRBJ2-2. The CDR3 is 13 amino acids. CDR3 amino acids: CASSFRVNGELFF.

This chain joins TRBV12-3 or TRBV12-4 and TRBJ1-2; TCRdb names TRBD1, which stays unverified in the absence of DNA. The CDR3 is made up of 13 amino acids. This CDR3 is CASRTGQSYGYTF.

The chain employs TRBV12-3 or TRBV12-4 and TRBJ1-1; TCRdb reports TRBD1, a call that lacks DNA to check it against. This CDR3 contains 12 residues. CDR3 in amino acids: CASRGDATEAFF.

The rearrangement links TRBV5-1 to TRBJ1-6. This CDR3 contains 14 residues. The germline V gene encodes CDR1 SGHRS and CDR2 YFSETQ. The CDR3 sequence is CASSLDRADSPLHF.